The 6 T cell receptor beta chains given below trace back to one sample, sequenced in a study of cytomegalovirus exposure and HLA in healthy donors. The PCR used 60 Vbeta and 13 Jbeta primers. Repertoires were generated with immunoSEQ multiplex PCR, while TCRdb's copy carries only in-frame clones and drops some. The sample table sets out some 47,000 clones. Sequencing was done on a sample of PBMCs. The receptors here all came from a woman in her forties in good health and CMV-seronegative.

This chain connects TRBV2 to TRBJ1-5; 8 bases match TRBD1. Per germline, CDR1 SNHLY and CDR2 FYNNEI. The CDR3 sequence is 13 residues long. The V gene end was trimmed by 6 bases and the J gene end by 4 bases; junction bases not matched to a gene: 2. The CDR3 loop reads CASRGTGNQPQHF. The DNA of the CDR3 is TGTGCCAGCAGGGGGACAGGAAATCAGCCCCAGCATTTT. The full variable domain, rest sourced from reference TRBV2 and TRBJ1-5, is EPEVTQTPSHQVTQMGQEVILRCVPISNHLYFYWYRQILGQKVEFLVSFYNNEISEKSEIFDDQFSVERPDGSNFTLKIRSTKLEDSAMYFCASRGTGNQPQHFGDGTRLSIL.

The chain joins TRBV2 to TRBJ2-3, with TRBD1 matching over 9 bases. Germline trimming cut 5 bases from V and 2 bases from J; bases unmatched to any gene: 5. The CDR3 totals 15 residues. The germline CDR1 and CDR2 sequences are SNHLY and FYNNEI. CDR3 residues: CASSWTGALTDTQYF. In DNA, the CDR3 is TGTGCCAGCAGTTGGACAGGGGCCCTCACAGATACGCAGTATTTT. The entire variable domain, with the rest obtained from reference TRBV2 and TRBJ2-3, is as follows: EPEVTQTPSHQVTQMGQEVILRCVPISNHLYFYWYRQILGQKVEFLVSFYNNEISEKSEIFDDQFSVERPDGSNFTLKIRSTKLEDSAMYFCASSWTGALTDTQYFGPGTRLTVL.

The genes are TRBV11-3 and TRBJ2-1; weak D call: TRBD2 (6 bases). V was trimmed by 5 bases and J by 5 bases, leaving 16 bases between them. This CDR3 region has 15 residues. Germline lookup yields CDR1 SGHNT and CDR2 YENEEA. CDR3 sequence: CASSPGTSIDNEQFF. The CDR3 DNA reads TGTGCCAGCAGCCCCGGGACTTCAATCGACAATGAGCAGTTCTTC. Full variable domain (rest looked up from reference TRBV11-3 and TRBJ2-1): EAGVVQSPRYKIIEKKQPVAFWCNPISGHNTLYWYLQNLGQGPELLIRYENEEAVDDSQLPKDRFSAERLKGVDSTLKIQPAELGDSAVYLCASSPGTSIDNEQFFGPGTRLTVL.

Notes on this clone: The junction departs from the called germline gene at one end, perhaps through a read error. The rearrangement joins TRBV7-7 to TRBJ2-2, with D tentatively TRBD1 or TRBD2 (5 bases each). This CDR3 has 16 amino acids. Per germline, CDR1 SSHAT and CDR2 FNYEAQ (reference sequence). CDR3 sequence reads: CASSLLGVQYTGELFF. In DNA, the CDR3 is TGTGCTAGCAGCTTACTAGGGGTGCAATACACCGGGGAGCTGTTTTTT. The full variable domain, its missing parts supplied by reference TRBV7-7 and TRBJ2-2, is GAGVSQSPRYKVTKRGQDVTLRCDPISSHATLYWYQQALGQGPEFLTYFNYEAQPDKSGLPSDRFSAERPEGSISTLTIQRTEQRDSAMYRCASSLLGVQYTGELFFGEGSRLTVL.

This clone shows up as medium-sized by frequency. CDR3 region: CASSYNPGMNTEAFF. CDR3 DNA: TGTGCCAGCAGTTACAATCCGGGAATGAACACTGAAGCTTTCTTT. The rearrangement joins TRBV6-6 to TRBJ1-1; no firm D call. CDR3 length equals 15 residues. Germline V CDR1 and CDR2: MNHNY, SVGAGI (reference sequence). V shed 2 bases and J shed 0 bases, with 10 bases lying between them.

This sequence joins TRBV7-9 and TRBJ2-1; D is possibly TRBD2 (5 bases). The V gene's germline CDR1 is SEHNR and CDR2 FQNEAQ (reference sequence). Trimming removed 5 bases at V and 9 bases at J, with 23 bases between. This CDR3 has 16 amino acids. The CDR3 reads CASSLGKGSPYAEQFF. In nucleotides, the CDR3 is TGTGCCAGCAGCCTTGGAAAAGGGAGCCCTTATGCTGAGCAGTTCTTC. The whole variable domain, remainder taken from reference TRBV7-9 and TRBJ2-1, is DTGVSQNPRHKITKRGQNVTFRCDPISEHNRLYWYRQTLGQGPEFLTYFQNEAQLEKSRLLSDRFSAERPKGSFSTLEIQRTEQGDSAMYLCASSLGKGSPYAEQFFGPGTRLTVL.